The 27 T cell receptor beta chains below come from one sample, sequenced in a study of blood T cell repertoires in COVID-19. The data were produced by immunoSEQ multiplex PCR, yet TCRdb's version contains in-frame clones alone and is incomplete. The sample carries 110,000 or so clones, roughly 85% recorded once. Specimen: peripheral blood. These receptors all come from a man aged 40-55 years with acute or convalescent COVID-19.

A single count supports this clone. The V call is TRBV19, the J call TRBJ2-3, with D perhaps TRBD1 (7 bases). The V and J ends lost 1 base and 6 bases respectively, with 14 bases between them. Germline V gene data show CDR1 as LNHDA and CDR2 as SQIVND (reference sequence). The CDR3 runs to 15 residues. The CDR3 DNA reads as TGTGCCAGTAGTATAGTGGCAGGGGGAGGCGATACGCAGTATTTT. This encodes CASSIVAGGGDTQYF.

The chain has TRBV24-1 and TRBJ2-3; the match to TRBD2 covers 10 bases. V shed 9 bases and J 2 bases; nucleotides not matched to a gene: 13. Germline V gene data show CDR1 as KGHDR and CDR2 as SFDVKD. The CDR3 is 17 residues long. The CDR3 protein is CATGELAGPSSTDTQYF. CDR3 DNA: TGTGCCACCGGGGAACTAGCGGGGCCCAGTTCCACAGATACGCAGTATTTT.

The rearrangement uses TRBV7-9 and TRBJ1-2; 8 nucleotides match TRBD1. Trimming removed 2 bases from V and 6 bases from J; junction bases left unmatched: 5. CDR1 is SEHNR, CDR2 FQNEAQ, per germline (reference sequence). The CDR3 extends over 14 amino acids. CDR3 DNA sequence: TGTGCCAGCAGCTTACCGGGACAGGCTCATGGCTACACCTTC. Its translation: CASSLPGQAHGYTF.

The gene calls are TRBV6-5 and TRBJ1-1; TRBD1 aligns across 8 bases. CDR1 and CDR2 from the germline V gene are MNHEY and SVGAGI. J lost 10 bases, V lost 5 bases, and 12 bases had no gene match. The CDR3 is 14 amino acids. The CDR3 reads CASSISLQGERAFF. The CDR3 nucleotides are TGTGCCAGCAGTATATCTCTACAGGGGGAACGAGCTTTCTTT.

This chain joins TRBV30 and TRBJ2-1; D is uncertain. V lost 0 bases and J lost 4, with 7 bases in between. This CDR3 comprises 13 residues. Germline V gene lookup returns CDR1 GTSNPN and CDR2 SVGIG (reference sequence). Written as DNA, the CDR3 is TGTGCCTGGAGTGTGTCAGATTACAATGAGCAGTTCTTC. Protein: CAWSVSDYNEQFF. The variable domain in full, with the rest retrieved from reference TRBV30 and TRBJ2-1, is SQTIHQWPATLVQPVGSPLSLECTVEGTSNPNLYWYRQAAGRGLQLLFYSVGIGQISSEVPQNLSASRPQDRQFILSSKKLLLSDSGFYLCAWSVSDYNEQFFGPGTRLTVL.

Written as DNA, the CDR3 is TGTGCCAGCAGTGAAAGCCACCTCTTTGGGGCCAACGTCCTGACTTTC. Its protein product is CASSESHLFGANVLTF. This chain links TRBV6-4 with TRBJ2-6; no clear D. The CDR3 runs to 16 residues. Per the germline V gene, CDR1 is MRHNA and CDR2 is SNTAGT. V was pared by 3 bases and J by 3 bases, with 12 bases between.

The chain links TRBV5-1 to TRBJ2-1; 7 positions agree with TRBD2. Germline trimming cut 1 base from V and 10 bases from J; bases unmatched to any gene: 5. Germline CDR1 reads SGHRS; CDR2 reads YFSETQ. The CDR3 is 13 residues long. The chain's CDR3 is CASSLSVGGEQFF. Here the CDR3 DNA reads TGCGCCAGCAGCTTGAGTGTCGGGGGGGAGCAGTTCTTC.

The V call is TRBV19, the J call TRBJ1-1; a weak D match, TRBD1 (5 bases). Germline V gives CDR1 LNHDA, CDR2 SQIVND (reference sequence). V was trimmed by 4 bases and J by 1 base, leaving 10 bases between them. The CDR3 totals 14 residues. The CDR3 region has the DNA TGTGCCAGTAGTAGAATGGGGGGGAACACTGAAGCTTTCTTT. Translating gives CASSRMGGNTEAFF.

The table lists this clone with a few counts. The CDR3 spells CASSFWTAPGTEAFF. The CDR3, as DNA: TGTGCCAGCAGTTTCTGGACAGCCCCAGGGACTGAAGCTTTCTTT. The chain employs TRBV2 and TRBJ1-1, with D perhaps matching TRBD1 (6 bases). Germline V gene data show CDR1 as SNHLY and CDR2 as FYNNEI. The ends were cut back, 5 bases at V and 5 bases at J, with 18 bases in the middle. CDR3 length equals 15 residues. The full variable domain, its missing parts supplied by reference TRBV2 and TRBJ1-1, is EPEVTQTPSHQVTQMGQEVILRCVPISNHLYFYWYRQILGQKVEFLVSFYNNEISEKSEIFDDQFSVERPDGSNFTLKIRSTKLEDSAMYFCASSFWTAPGTEAFFGQGTRLTVV.

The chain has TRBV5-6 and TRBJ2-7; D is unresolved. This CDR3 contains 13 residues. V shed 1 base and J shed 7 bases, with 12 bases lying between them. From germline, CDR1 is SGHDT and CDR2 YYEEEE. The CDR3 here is CASSLSRVGEQYF. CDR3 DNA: TGTGCCAGCAGCTTGAGTCGGGTTGGGGAGCAGTACTTC.

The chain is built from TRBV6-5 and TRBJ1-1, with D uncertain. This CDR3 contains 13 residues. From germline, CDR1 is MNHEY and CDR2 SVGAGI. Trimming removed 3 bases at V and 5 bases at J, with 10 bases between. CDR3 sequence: CASSYEVRTEAFF. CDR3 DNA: TGTGCCAGCAGTTATGAGGTCCGGACTGAAGCTTTCTTT.

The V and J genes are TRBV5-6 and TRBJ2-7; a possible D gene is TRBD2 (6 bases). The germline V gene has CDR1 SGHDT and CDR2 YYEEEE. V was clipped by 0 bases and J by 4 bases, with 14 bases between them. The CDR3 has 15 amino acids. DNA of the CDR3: TGTGCCAGCAGCTTGGTTAAGGGTCGGGAGTACGAGCAGTACTTC. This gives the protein CASSLVKGREYEQYF. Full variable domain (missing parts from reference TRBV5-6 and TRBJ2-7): DAGVTQSPTHLIKTRGQQVTLRCSPKSGHDTVSWYQQALGQGPQFIFQYYEEEERQRGNFPDRFSGHQFPNYSSELNVNALLLGDSALYLCASSLVKGREYEQYFGPGTRLTVT.

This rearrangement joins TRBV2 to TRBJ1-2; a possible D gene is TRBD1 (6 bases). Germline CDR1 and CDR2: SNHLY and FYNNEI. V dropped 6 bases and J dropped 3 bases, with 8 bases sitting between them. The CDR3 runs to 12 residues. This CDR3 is CASRRQDYGYTF. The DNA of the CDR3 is TGTGCCAGCAGGAGACAGGACTATGGCTACACCTTC.

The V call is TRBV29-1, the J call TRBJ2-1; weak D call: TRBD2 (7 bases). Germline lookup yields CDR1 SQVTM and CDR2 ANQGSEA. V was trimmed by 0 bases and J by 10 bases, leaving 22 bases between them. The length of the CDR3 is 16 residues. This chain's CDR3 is CSVEDWAGAKFDEQFF. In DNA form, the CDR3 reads TGCAGCGTTGAAGATTGGGCGGGGGCCAAATTTGACGAGCAGTTCTTC.

Here the CDR3 reads CASSPRRNTGELFF. As DNA, the CDR3 is TGTGCCAGCAGCCCCCGCAGGAACACCGGGGAGCTGTTTTTT. V is TRBV7-9 and J is TRBJ2-2, with D unresolved. Trimming left V 5 bases short and J 1 base short, with 8 bases between. The CDR3 is 14 residues long. Per the germline V gene, CDR1 is SEHNR and CDR2 is FQNEAQ (reference sequence).

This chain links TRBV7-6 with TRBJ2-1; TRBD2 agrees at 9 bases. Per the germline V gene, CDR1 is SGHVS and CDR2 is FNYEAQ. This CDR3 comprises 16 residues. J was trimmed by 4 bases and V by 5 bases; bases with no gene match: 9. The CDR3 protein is CASSRRGGESYNEQFF. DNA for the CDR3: TGTGCCAGCAGCCGGCGGGGGGGCGAGAGTTACAATGAGCAGTTCTTC.

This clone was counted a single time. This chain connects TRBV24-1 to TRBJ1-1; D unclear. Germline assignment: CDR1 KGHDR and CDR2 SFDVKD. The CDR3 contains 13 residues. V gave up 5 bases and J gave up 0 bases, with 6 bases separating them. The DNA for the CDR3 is TGTGCCACCAGTGGAGGGATGAACACTGAAGCTTTCTTT. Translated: CATSGGMNTEAFF.

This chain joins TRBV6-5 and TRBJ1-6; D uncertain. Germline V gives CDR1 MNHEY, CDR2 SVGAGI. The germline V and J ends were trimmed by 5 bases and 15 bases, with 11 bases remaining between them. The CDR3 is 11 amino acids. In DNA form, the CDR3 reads TGTGCCAGCAGTCCTACTCGGGGCCTCCACTTT. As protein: CASSPTRGLHF.

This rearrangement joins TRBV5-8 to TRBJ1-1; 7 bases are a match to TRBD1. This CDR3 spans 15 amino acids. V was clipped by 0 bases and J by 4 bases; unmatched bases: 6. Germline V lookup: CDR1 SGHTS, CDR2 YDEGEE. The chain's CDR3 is CASSLEAGGPTEAFF. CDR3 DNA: TGTGCCAGCAGCTTGGAGGCAGGGGGGCCCACTGAAGCTTTCTTT.

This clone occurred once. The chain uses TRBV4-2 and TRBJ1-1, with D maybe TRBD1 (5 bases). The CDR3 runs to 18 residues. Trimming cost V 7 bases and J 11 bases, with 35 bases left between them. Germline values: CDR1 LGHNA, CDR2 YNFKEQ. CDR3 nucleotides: TGTGCCAGCACCCCACGGGGGGGGGAACTAGTCGGACCAGGGATGGCTTTCTTT. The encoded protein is CASTPRGGELVGPGMAFF.

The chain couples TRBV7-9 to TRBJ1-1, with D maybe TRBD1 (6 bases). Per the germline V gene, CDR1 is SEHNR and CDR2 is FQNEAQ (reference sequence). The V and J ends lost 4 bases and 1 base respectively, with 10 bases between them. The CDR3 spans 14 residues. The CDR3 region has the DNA TGTGCCAGCAGCTATGCAGGGGCGAACACTGAAGCTTTCTTT. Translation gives CASSYAGANTEAFF. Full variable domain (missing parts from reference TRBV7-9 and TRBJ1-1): DTGVSQNPRHKITKRGQNVTFRCDPISEHNRLYWYRQTLGQGPEFLTYFQNEAQLEKSRLLSDRFSAERPKGSFSTLEIQRTEQGDSAMYLCASSYAGANTEAFFGQGTRLTVV.

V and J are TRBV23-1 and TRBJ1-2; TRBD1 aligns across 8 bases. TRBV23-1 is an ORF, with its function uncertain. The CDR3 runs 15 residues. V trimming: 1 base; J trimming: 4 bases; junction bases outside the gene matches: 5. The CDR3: CASSQCQGAVYGYTF. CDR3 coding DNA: TGCGCCAGCAGTCAATGCCAGGGGGCTGTCTATGGCTACACCTTC.

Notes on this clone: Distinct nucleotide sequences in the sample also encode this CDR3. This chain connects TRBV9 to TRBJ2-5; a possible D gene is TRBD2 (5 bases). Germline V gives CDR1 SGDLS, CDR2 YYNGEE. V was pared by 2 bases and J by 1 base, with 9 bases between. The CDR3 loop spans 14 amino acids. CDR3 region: CASSVGDSQETQYF. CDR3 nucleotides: TGTGCCAGCAGCGTCGGGGATTCCCAAGAGACCCAGTACTTC.

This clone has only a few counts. CDR3 nucleotide sequence: TGTGCCAGCAAGGGGGAGCAGCACAACTATGGCTACACCTTC. Translation: CASKGEQHNYGYTF. This chain connects TRBV2 to TRBJ1-2; possible D gene TRBD1, 6 bases. The germline V gene encodes CDR1 SNHLY and CDR2 FYNNEI. CDR3 size: 14 residues. The ends were cut back, 7 bases at V and 2 bases at J, with 14 bases in the middle.

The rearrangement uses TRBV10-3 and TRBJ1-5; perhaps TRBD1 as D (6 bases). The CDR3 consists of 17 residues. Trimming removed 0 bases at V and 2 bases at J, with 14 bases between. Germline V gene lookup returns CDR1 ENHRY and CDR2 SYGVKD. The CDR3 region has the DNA TGTGCCATCAGTGAGTCGATGGCCAGGGGAGGCAATCAGCCCCAGCATTTT. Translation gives CAISESMARGGNQPQHF.

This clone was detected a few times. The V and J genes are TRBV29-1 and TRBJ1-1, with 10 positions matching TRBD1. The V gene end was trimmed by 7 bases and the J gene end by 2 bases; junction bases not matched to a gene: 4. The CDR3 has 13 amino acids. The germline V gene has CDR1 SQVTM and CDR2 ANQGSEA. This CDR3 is CSGDRGGNTEAFF. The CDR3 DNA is TGCAGCGGGGACAGGGGAGGAAACACTGAAGCTTTCTTT. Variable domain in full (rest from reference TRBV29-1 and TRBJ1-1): SAVISQKPSRDICQRGTSLTIQCQVDSQVTMMFWYRQQPGQSLTLIATANQGSEATYESGFVIDKFPISRPNLTFSTLTVSNMSPEDSSIYLCSGDRGGNTEAFFGQGTRLTVV.

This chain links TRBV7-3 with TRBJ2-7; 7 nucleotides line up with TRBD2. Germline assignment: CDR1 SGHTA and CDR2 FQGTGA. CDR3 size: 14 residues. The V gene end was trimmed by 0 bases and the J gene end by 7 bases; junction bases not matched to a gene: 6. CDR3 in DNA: TGTGCCAGCAGCTTAACCGGGACTACGGGAGAGCAGTACTTC. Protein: CASSLTGTTGEQYF.